Presented here are 25 T cell receptor beta chains from one specimen sequenced in a study of blood T cell repertoires in COVID-19. Here immunoSEQ multiplex PCR was the method, and the copy in TCRdb shows in-frame clones only, minus some. The profile shows over 200,000 clones, 70% to 90% of them singletons. The sequencing sample was made of PBMCs or T cells enriched from blood (not recorded which). These receptors came from a man between 18 and 29 years old who had recovered from COVID-19.

V gene TRBV28 combines with J gene TRBJ1-6, with D perhaps TRBD1 (5 bases). The CDR3 sequence is 15 residues long. The V and J ends lost 7 bases and 1 base respectively, with 11 bases between them. Germline V gene data show CDR1 as MDHEN and CDR2 as SYDVKM. CDR3 nucleotide sequence: TGTGCCAGCACCGGGGGGGGGTCCTATAATTCACCCCTCCACTTT. Amino acid sequence: CASTGGGSYNSPLHF.

The rearrangement joins TRBV10-3 to TRBJ1-1; no definite D call. Germline V CDR1 and CDR2: ENHRY, SYGVKD. The CDR3 spans 13 residues. V lost 10 bases to trimming and J lost 2 bases, with 14 bases between them. The CDR3, as DNA: TGTGCCACCCGAGGGAGGCTCAACACTGAAGCTTTCTTT. This encodes CATRGRLNTEAFF.

The CDR3 spells CASSGVTYEQYF. The CDR3 DNA reads as TGCGCCAGCAGCGGAGTCACCTACGAGCAGTACTTC. The genes are TRBV5-1 and TRBJ2-7; D not resolved. This CDR3 is built from 12 residues. V was shortened by 4 bases and J by 2 bases, with 7 bases between the two germline ends. Germline V gene data show CDR1 as SGHRS and CDR2 as YFSETQ. Full variable domain (rest looked up from reference TRBV5-1 and TRBJ2-7): KAGVTQTPRYLIKTRGQQVTLSCSPISGHRSVSWYQQTPGQGLQFLFEYFSETQRNKGNFPGRFSGRQFSNSRSEMNVSTLELGDSALYLCASSGVTYEQYFGPGTRLTVT.

The J gene is TRBJ2-1, the V gene TRBV19, with TRBD1 as a possible D gene (5 bases). The germline V and J ends were trimmed by 5 bases and 6 bases, with 11 bases remaining between them. Germline V gene data show CDR1 as LNHDA and CDR2 as SQIVND (reference sequence). CDR3 length: 13 amino acids. DNA for the CDR3: TGTGCCAGTAGTTTAAGACAGTCCAATGAGCAGTTCTTC. Translating gives CASSLRQSNEQFF.

The rearrangement links TRBV19 to TRBJ1-1, with D hard to call. This CDR3 contains 14 residues. Trimming stripped 5 bases from V and 3 bases from J, with 13 bases between. Germline V gene lookup returns CDR1 LNHDA and CDR2 SQIVND (reference sequence). CDR3 region: CASSLGIGHTEAFF. CDR3 bases: TGTGCCAGTAGTCTAGGAATTGGGCACACTGAAGCTTTCTTT.

The chain has TRBV6-5 and TRBJ2-3, with D possibly being TRBD1 (5 bases). The germline V and J ends were trimmed by 6 bases and 0 bases, with 13 bases remaining between them. CDR1 is MNHEY and CDR2 is SVGAGI in the germline V gene. The CDR3 has 15 amino acids. The CDR3 is CASRGRGFSTDTQYF. CDR3 sequence (DNA): TGTGCCAGCAGGGGGCGCGGTTTTAGCACAGATACGCAGTATTTT.

This clone has a handful of counts. The chain is built from TRBV2 and TRBJ1-6; 9 bases agree with TRBD1. The germline gives CDR1 SNHLY, CDR2 FYNNEI. V dropped 2 bases and J dropped 9; count of bases not matched to a gene: 5. The CDR3 runs to 15 residues. For the CDR3, the DNA is TGTGCCAGCAGTGAAATAGGACAGGGGAGTTCACCCCTCCACTTT. Translated: CASSEIGQGSSPLHF. The variable domain in full, with the rest retrieved from reference TRBV2 and TRBJ1-6, is EPEVTQTPSHQVTQMGQEVILRCVPISNHLYFYWYRQILGQKVEFLVSFYNNEISEKSEIFDDQFSVERPDGSNFTLKIRSTKLEDSAMYFCASSEIGQGSSPLHFGNGTRLTVT.

The chain joins TRBV19 to TRBJ2-7; 10 bases line up with TRBD1. Germline CDR1 reads LNHDA; CDR2 reads SQIVND (reference sequence). V dropped 2 bases and J dropped 0; count of bases not matched to a gene: 1. The CDR3 runs to 15 residues. CDR3 sequence reads: CASSIRTGGSYEQYF. CDR3 bases: TGTGCCAGTAGTATAAGGACAGGGGGCTCCTACGAGCAGTACTTC.

V usage is TRBV25-1 and J usage is TRBJ2-1; TRBD2 agrees at 10 bases. Germline values: CDR1 MGHDK, CDR2 SYGVNS. CDR3 size: 17 residues. V shed 2 bases, J shed 5 bases, and the junction held 9 bases outside the gene matches. CDR3 coding DNA: TGTGCCAGCAGTGAACGCAATAGCGGGGGGCAGCACAATGAGCAGTTCTTC. Translation gives CASSERNSGGQHNEQFF.

Here the CDR3 DNA reads TGTGCCAGTAGTAACGGCAGATCCCGACTGACCACTGGCTACACCTTC. Protein product: CASSNGRSRLTTGYTF. J is TRBJ1-2 and V is TRBV19; unclear D gene. Germline V lookup: CDR1 LNHDA, CDR2 SQIVND (reference sequence). The CDR3 contains 16 residues. V lost 4 bases and J lost 7, with 22 bases in between.

The chain is built from TRBV6-5 and TRBJ2-7; 7 bases line up with TRBD1. After removal of 6 bases from V and 3 bases from J, the junction contained 2 bases not matched to a gene. This CDR3 is 12 amino acids long. Germline CDR1 is MNHEY and CDR2 is SVGAGI. The CDR3 sequence: CASRQGSYEQYF. The CDR3 DNA follows: TGTGCCAGCAGACAGGGGAGCTACGAGCAGTACTTC.

The chain uses TRBV27 and TRBJ2-3; maybe TRBD2 (5 bases). Germline-derived CDR1 and CDR2 are MNHEY and SMNVEV (reference sequence). This CDR3 is built from 13 residues. Trimming pared 5 bases from V and 6 bases from J, leaving 12 bases between. CDR3 amino acids: CASSSSVRDTQYF. The DNA for the CDR3 is TGTGCCAGCAGTAGTAGCGTGAGGGATACGCAGTATTTT.

The chain links TRBV5-1 to TRBJ1-3; 9 nucleotides match TRBD1. Trimming took 4 bases from V and 8 from J; bases not matched to a gene: 10. Germline V gives CDR1 SGHRS, CDR2 YFSETQ. CDR3 size: 15 residues. The CDR3 loop reads CASSPHGQGLDTIYF. Written as DNA, the CDR3 is TGCGCCAGCAGCCCACATGGACAGGGGCTTGACACCATATATTTT.

The chain has TRBV6-5 and TRBJ2-5, with TRBD2 matching 8 bases. The germline V gene has CDR1 MNHEY and CDR2 SVGAGI. This CDR3 is built from 15 residues. The junction had 11 bases not matched to a gene; V was cut back by 7 bases and J by 4 bases. The chain's CDR3 is CASTPLGLARETQYF. The CDR3 DNA is TGTGCCAGCACCCCGCTAGGACTAGCTCGAGAGACCCAGTACTTC.

This clone was seen a handful of times. The rearrangement links TRBV5-8 to TRBJ2-7; tentative D call: TRBD2 (6 bases). V lost 0 bases to trimming and J lost 3 bases, with 7 bases between them. The germline V gene has CDR1 SGHTS and CDR2 YDEGEE. CDR3 length: 13 residues. The CDR3 DNA sequence: TGTGCCAGCAGCTTGGAAGCGGGCTACGAGCAGTACTTC. Protein sequence: CASSLEAGYEQYF.

In this sample, this clone turned up once. One end of the junction is discordant with germline, which a read error may explain. The chain links TRBV12-3 or TRBV12-4 to TRBJ1-1, with 8 bases lining up with TRBD1. The CDR3 sequence is 13 residues long. This CDR3 reads CASSPGTGMSVRF. CDR3 in DNA: TGTGCCAGCAGTCCCGGGACAGGCATGTCAGTACGTTTT.

In nucleotides, the CDR3 is TGTGCCAGCAGTCCTTCCGGCTACACCTTC. Translation: CASSPSGYTF. The chain is built from TRBV2 and TRBJ1-2; D is undetermined. Germline V CDR1 and CDR2: SNHLY, FYNNEI. V gave up 5 bases and J gave up 8 bases, with 6 bases separating them. This CDR3 region has 10 residues.

The rearrangement uses TRBV5-6 and TRBJ2-1; a possible D gene is TRBD1 (6 bases). Germline CDR1 reads SGHDT; CDR2 reads YYEEEE. The CDR3 is made up of 14 amino acids. The ends were cut back, 0 bases at V and 10 bases at J, with 14 bases in the middle. CDR3 sequence reads: CASSLAAGVGEQFF. The CDR3 coding sequence is TGTGCCAGCAGCTTGGCCGCAGGGGTGGGGGAGCAGTTCTTC.

This clone was counted once. The chain couples TRBV30 to TRBJ1-6; tentative D call: TRBD1 (6 bases). Trimming removed 3 bases from V and 7 bases from J, with 19 bases in between. CDR1 GTSNPN and CDR2 SVGIG come from the germline V gene (reference sequence). This CDR3 comprises 16 residues. This CDR3 reads CAWSLPGGARNSPLHF. The DNA of the CDR3 is TGTGCCTGGAGCCTTCCTGGGGGGGCTAGAAATTCACCCCTCCACTTT.

This clone has more than one count but fewer than ten. The chain is built from TRBV2 and TRBJ1-2, with 9 bases that match TRBD1. Germline CDR1 SNHLY, CDR2 FYNNEI. The CDR3 is 13 residues long. The V segment lost 6 bases and the J segment 8 bases; nucleotides outside the gene matches: 7. This CDR3 reads CASRSGQGSGYTF. The CDR3 nucleotides are TGTGCCAGCAGGTCGGGACAGGGCAGCGGCTACACCTTC.

V usage is TRBV11-2 and J usage is TRBJ1-2; tentative D call: TRBD1 (6 bases). Germline CDR1 is SGHAT and CDR2 is FQNNGV. This CDR3 spans 15 amino acids. V lost 4 bases to trimming and J lost 8 bases, with 20 bases between them. CDR3 in amino acids: CASSSPPGTNSGYTF. CDR3 sequence (DNA): TGTGCCAGCAGCTCCCCACCCGGGACAAATAGCGGCTACACCTTC. Variable domain in full (rest from reference TRBV11-2 and TRBJ1-2): EAGVAQSPRYKIIEKRQSVAFWCNPISGHATLYWYQQILGQGPKLLIQFQNNGVVDDSQLPKDRFSAERLKGVDSTLKIQPAKLEDSAVYLCASSSPPGTNSGYTFGSGTRLTVV.

The chain combines TRBV6-6 with TRBJ1-5; D is undetermined. Germline V gene sequence: CDR1 MNHNY, CDR2 SVGAGI (reference sequence). Trimming removed 0 bases from V and 4 bases from J, with 13 bases in between. The CDR3 is 16 amino acids. The CDR3 region has the DNA TGTGCCAGCAGTTACTCGAGGGCCGGACTAAATCAGCCCCAGCATTTT. It yields the protein CASSYSRAGLNQPQHF.

This rearrangement joins TRBV10-2 to TRBJ1-3, with 7 bases matching TRBD1. The germline gives CDR1 WSHSY, CDR2 SAAADI. The CDR3 is 13 amino acids. V lost 6 bases to trimming and J lost 4 bases; unmatched junction nucleotides: 3. The CDR3 DNA sequence: TGCGCCAGCAGACCGGGACAGGGAAACACCATATATTTT. Translation: CASRPGQGNTIYF.

This clone was observed a single time. CDR3 DNA: TGTGCCAGCTCGGGGGAGGGACCACCGGACGAGCAGTACTTC. Protein: CASSGEGPPDEQYF. The chain combines TRBV5-4 with TRBJ2-7; 7 bases are a match to TRBD2. The CDR3 loop spans 14 amino acids. CDR1 SGHNT and CDR2 YYREEE come from the germline V gene (reference sequence). V shed 7 bases and J 5 bases; nucleotides not matched to a gene: 12.

The chain combines TRBV5-8 with TRBJ2-3, with D possibly matching TRBD1 (5 bases). Germline V gene data show CDR1 as SGHTS and CDR2 as YDEGEE. Trimming removed 0 bases at V and 5 bases at J, with 13 bases between. There are 15 residues in the CDR3. The CDR3 reads CASSLGGRGLDTQYF. In DNA, the CDR3 is TGTGCCAGCAGCTTGGGGGGCCGTGGTTTAGATACGCAGTATTTT.